The TCR beta chain described here comes from a study of neurological immune-mediated disorders. MiXCR was run by TCRdb on the 5' RACE reads, yielding one entry per CDR3 protein. The sample includes roughly 50,000 distinct CDR3 sequences, about a quarter of them seen just once. This clonotype has a handful of counts. Germline CDR1 is SGHRS and CDR2 is YFSETQ. The CDR3 totals 14 residues. Between the trimmed V and J ends, which lost 0 bases and 3 bases, there was a span of 9 bases. This chain links TRBV5-1 with TRBJ2-5, with D perhaps TRBD1 or TRBD2 (6 bases each). Material: PBMCs. The source of this sequence is a woman aged 70-85 years in good health. The CDR3 nucleotides are TGCGCCAGCAGCTTGGAGGGGGAGGAAGAGACCCAGTACTTC. It is translated as CASSLEGEEETQYF.